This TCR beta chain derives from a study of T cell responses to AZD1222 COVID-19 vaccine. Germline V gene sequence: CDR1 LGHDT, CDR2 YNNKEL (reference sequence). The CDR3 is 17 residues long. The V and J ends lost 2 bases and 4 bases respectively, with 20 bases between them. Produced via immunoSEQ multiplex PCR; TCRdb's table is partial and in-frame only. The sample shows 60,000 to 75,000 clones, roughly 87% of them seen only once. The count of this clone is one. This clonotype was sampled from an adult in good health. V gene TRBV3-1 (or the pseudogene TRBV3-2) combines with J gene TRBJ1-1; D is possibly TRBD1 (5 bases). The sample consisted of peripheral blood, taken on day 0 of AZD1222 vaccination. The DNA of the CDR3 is TGTGCCAGCAGCCAAAGGGACTCGGGCTTTGGGGGCACTGAAGCTTTCTTT. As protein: CASSQRDSGFGGTEAFF.